This TCR beta chain was found in a study (dated by TCRdb to 2016 to 2017). Many counts were recorded for this clonotype. Its antigen specificity is not known. No clone much larger than this one lies a single base away; base qualities are absent. From a lookup of the germline V gene, CDR1 and CDR2 are MNHEY and SVGEGT. There are 13 amino acids in the CDR3, from cysteine to phenylalanine inclusive. Only the CDR3 portion is preserved as DNA: 39 bases, with reading frame beginning at the first base. V is shortened by 2 bases, J by 9 bases, and the region joining them spans 11 bases. Libraries were prepared through RT-PCR. Sequencer: Illumina MiSeq. Using fastp trimming at Q25 and MiXCR clonotype assembly, TCRdb reanalyzed the public sequencing data and kept in-frame beta chains. Each entry is one CDR3 protein sequence, shown with its most common DNA and genes. The sample table holds hundreds of thousands of distinct CDR3 sequences, of which 14% were seen once. The ten largest clones take up 3.6% of the sample.

The origin of this receptor is a female donor in good health, serving as a healthy control. Source material: memory CD4+ T cells from blood. Here the chain combines TRBV6-2 or TRBV6-3 and TRBJ1-5; the D gene identity is not certain. The nucleotides read TGTGCCAGCAGTTACACCTACAGTTCGCCCCAGCATTTT. Its translation reads: CASSYTYSSPQHF.